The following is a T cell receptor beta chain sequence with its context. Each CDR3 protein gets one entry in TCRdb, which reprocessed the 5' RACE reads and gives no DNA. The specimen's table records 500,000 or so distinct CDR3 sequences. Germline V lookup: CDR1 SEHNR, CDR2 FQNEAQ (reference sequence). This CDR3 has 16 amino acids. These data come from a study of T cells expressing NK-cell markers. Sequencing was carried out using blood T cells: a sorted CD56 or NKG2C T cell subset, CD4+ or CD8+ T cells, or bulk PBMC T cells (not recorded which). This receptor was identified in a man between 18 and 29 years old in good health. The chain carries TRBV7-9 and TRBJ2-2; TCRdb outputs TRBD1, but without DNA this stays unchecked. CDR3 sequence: CASSTTNRENTGELFF.